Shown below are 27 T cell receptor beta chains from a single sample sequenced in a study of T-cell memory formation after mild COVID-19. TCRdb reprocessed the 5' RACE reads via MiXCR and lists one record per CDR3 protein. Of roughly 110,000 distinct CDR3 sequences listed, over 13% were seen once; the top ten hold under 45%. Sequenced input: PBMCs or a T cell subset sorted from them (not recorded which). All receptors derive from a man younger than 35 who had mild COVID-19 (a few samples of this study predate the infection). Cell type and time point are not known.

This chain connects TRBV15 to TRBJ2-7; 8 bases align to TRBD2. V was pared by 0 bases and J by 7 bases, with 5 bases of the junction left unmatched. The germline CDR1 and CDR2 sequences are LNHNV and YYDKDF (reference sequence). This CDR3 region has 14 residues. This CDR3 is CATSRDRAGGEQYF. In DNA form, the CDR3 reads TGTGCCACCAGCAGAGATCGGGCGGGAGGAGAGCAGTACTTC. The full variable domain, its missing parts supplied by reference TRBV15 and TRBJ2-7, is DAMVIQNPRYQVTQFGKPVTLSCSQTLNHNVMYWYQQKSSQAPKLLFHYYDKDFNNEADTPDNFQSRRPNTSFCFLDIRSPGLGDTAMYLCATSRDRAGGEQYFGPGTRLTVT.

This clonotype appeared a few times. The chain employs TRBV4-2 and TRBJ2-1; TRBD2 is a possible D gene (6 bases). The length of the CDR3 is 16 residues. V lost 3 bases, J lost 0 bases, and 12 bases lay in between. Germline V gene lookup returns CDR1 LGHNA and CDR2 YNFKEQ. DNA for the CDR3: TGTGCCAGCAGCCAGGTCTCTAGCGTCTCCTACAATGAGCAGTTCTTC. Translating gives CASSQVSSVSYNEQFF.

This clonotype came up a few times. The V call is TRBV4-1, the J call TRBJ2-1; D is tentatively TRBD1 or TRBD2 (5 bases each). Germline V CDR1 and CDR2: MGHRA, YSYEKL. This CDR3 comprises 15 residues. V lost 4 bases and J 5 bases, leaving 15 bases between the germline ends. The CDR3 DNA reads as TGCGCCAGCAGCCGGGGTCCGGGGCCGCACAATGAGCAGTTCTTC. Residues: CASSRGPGPHNEQFF.

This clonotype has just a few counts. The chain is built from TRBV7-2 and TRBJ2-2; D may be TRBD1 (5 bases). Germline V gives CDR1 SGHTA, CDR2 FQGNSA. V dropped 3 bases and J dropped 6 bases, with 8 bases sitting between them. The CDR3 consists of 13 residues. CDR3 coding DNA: TGTGCCAGCAGCTTTCAGGGCCCCGGGGAGCTGTTTTTT. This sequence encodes CASSFQGPGELFF.

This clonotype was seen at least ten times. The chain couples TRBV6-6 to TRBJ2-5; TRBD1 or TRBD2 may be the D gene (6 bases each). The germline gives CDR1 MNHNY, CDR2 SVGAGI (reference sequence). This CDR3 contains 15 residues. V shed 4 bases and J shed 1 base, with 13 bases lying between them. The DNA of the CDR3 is TGTGCCAGCAGTTCCCGGGGGCGGCTCCAAGAGACCCAGTACTTC. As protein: CASSSRGRLQETQYF.

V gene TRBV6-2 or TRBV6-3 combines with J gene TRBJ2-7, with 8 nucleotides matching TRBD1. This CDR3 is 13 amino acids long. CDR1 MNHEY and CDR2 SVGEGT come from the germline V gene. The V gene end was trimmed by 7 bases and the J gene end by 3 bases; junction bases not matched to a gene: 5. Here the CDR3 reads CASIRTGSYEQYF. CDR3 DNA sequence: TGTGCCAGCATAAGGACAGGGAGCTACGAGCAGTACTTC.

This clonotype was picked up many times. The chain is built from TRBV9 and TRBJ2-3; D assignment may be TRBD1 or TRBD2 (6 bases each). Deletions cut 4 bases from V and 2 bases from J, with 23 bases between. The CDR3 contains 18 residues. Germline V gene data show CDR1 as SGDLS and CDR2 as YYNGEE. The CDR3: CASSPRRGAAYFTDTQYF. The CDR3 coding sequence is TGTGCCAGCAGCCCACGGAGGGGGGCAGCGTACTTCACAGATACGCAGTATTTT.

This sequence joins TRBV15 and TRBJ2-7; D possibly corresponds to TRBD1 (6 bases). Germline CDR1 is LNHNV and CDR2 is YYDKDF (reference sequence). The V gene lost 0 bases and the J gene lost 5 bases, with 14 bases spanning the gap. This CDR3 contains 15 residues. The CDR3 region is CATSRDKTGINEQYV. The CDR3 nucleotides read TGTGCCACCAGCAGAGATAAAACAGGGATTAACGAGCAGTACGTC.

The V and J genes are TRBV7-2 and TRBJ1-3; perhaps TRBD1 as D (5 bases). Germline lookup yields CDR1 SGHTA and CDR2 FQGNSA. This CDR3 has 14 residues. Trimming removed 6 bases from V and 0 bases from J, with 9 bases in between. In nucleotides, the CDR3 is TGTGCCAGCAGGGGGGGGAGCTCTGGAAACACCATATATTTT. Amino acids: CASRGGSSGNTIYF.

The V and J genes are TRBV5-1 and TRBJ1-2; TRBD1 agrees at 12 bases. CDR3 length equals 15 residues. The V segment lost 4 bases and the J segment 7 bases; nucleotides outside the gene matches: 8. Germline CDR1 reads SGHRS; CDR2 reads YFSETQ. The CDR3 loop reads CASSAGTGGARGYTF. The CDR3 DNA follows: TGCGCCAGCAGCGCCGGGACAGGGGGCGCCCGTGGCTACACCTTC.

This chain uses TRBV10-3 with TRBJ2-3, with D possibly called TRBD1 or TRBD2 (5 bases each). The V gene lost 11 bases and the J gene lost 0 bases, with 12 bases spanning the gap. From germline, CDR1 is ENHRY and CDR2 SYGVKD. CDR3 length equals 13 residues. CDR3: CALSGHSTDTQYF. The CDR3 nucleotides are TGTGCCTTAAGCGGACATAGCACAGATACGCAGTATTTT.

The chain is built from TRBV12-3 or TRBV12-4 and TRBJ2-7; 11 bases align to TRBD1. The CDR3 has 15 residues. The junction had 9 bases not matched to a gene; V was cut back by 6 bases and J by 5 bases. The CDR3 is CASRPEGQGAHEQYF. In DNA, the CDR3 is TGTGCCAGCAGGCCCGAAGGACAGGGGGCCCACGAGCAGTACTTC.

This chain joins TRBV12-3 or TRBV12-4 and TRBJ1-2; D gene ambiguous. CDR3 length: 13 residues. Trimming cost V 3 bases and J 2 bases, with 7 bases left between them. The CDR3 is CASSFDNNYGYTF. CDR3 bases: TGTGCCAGCAGTTTTGACAACAACTATGGCTACACCTTC.

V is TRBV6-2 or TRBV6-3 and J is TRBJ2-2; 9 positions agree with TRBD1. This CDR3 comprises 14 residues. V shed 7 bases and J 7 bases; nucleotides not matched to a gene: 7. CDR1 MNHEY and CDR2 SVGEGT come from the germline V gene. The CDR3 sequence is CASIEQGADGELFF. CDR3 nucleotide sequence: TGTGCCAGCATTGAACAGGGGGCGGACGGGGAGCTGTTTTTT.

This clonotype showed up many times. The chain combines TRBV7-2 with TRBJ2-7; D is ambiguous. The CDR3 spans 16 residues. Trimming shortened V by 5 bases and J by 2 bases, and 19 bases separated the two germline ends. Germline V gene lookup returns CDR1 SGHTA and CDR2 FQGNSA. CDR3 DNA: TGTGCCAGCAGCCCAACTGGTAGGACGGCGACCTACGAGCAGTACTTC. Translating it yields CASSPTGRTATYEQYF.

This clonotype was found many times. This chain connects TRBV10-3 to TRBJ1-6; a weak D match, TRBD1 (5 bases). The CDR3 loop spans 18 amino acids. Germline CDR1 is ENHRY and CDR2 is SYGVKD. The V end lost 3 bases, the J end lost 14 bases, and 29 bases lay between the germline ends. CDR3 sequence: CAISDPTATLIPNSALHF. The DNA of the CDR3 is TGTGCCATCAGTGACCCGACAGCTACCCTAATTCCCAATTCGGCCCTCCACTTT.

CDR3: CAGWGGANEKLFF. The CDR3 coding sequence is TGTGCCGGCTGGGGGGGGGCTAATGAAAAACTGTTTTTT. This sequence joins TRBV6-6 and TRBJ1-4; the D gene is possibly TRBD1 (5 bases). With 11 bases removed from V and 3 bases from J, the gap between germline ends came to 13 bases. Germline CDR1 is MNHNY and CDR2 is SVGAGI (reference sequence). This CDR3 spans 13 amino acids.

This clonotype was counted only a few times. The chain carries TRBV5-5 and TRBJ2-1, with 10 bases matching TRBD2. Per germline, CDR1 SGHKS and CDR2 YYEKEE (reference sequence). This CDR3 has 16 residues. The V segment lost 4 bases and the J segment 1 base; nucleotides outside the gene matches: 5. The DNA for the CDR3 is TGTGCCAGCAGCATTAGCGGGGGGCGATCCTACAATGAGCAGTTCTTC. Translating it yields CASSISGGRSYNEQFF.

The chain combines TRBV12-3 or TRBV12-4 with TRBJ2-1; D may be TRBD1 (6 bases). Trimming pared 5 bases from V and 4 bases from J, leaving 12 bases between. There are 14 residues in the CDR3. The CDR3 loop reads CASSHKTGYNEQFF. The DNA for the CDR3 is TGTGCCAGCAGTCACAAGACAGGTTACAATGAGCAGTTCTTC.

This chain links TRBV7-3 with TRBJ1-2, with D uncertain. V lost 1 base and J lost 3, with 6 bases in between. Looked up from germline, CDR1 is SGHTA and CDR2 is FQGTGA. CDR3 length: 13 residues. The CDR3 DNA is TGTGCCAGCAGCTTAAACCCGGACTATGGCTACACCTTC. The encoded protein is CASSLNPDYGYTF.

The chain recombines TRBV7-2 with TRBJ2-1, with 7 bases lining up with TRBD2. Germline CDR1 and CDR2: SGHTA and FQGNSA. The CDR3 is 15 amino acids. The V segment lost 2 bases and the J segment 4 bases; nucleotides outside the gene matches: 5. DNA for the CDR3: TGTGCCAGCAGCTTAAGTCTAGCGGATTACAATGAGCAGTTCTTC. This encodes CASSLSLADYNEQFF.

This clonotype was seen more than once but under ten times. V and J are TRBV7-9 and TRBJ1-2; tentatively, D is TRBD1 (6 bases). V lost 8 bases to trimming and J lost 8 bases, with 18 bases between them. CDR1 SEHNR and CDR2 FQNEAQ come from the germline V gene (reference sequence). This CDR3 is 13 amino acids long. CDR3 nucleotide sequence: TGTGCCAGCGAACCGGGACATGGAGGGGGCTACACCTTC. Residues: CASEPGHGGGYTF.

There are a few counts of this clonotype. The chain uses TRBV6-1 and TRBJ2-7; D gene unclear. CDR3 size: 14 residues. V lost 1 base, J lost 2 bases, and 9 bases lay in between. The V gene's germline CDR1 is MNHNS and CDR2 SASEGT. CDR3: CASSEGRRPYEQYV. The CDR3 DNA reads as TGTGCCAGCAGTGAAGGCCGCAGACCCTACGAGCAGTACGTC.

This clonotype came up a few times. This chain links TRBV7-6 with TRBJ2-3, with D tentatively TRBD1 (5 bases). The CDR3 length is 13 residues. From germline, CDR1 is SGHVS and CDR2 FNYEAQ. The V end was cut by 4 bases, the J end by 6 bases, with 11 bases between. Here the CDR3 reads CASSYEAGDTQYF. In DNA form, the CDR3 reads TGTGCCAGCAGCTACGAAGCAGGGGATACGCAGTATTTT.

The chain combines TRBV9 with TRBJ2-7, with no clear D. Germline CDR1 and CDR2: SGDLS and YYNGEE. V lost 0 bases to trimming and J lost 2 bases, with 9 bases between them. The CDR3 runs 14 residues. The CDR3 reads CASSVGGDPYEQYF. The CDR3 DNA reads TGTGCCAGCAGCGTAGGAGGCGATCCCTACGAGCAGTACTTC.

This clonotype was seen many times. CDR3 in DNA: TGTGCCAGCAGCTTGGGGCTTAACACCGGGGAGCTGTTTTTT. Amino acid sequence: CASSLGLNTGELFF. This chain joins TRBV11-2 and TRBJ2-2; TRBD1 might be the D (5 bases). V dropped 3 bases and J dropped 2 bases, with 7 bases sitting between them. CDR1 SGHAT and CDR2 FQNNGV come from the germline V gene. The CDR3 consists of 14 residues.

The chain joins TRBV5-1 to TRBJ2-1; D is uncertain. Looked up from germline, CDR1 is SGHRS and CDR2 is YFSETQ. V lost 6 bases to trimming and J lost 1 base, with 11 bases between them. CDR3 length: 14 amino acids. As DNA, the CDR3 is TGCGCCAGCAAAGGCGACTTTTCCTACAATGAGCAGTTCTTC. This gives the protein CASKGDFSYNEQFF.